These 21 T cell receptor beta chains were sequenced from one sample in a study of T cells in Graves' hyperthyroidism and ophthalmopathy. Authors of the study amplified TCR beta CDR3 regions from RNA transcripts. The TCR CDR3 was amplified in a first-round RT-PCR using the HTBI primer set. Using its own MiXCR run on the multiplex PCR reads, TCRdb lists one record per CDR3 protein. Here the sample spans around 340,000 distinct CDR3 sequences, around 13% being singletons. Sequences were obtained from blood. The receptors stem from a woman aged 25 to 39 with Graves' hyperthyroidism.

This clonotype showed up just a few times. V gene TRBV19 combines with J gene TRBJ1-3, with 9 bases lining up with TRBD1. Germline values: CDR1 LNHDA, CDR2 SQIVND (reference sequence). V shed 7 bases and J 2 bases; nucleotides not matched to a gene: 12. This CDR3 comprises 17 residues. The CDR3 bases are TGTGCCAGTACCACCCCTGGGGGACAGGGCACTGGAAACACCATATATTTT. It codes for CASTTPGGQGTGNTIYF.

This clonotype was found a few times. The CDR3 loop reads CASRDRTAAYNEQFF. The CDR3 region has the DNA TGTGCCAGCAGGGATAGGACAGCTGCCTACAATGAGCAGTTCTTC. The chain employs TRBV12-3 or TRBV12-4 and TRBJ2-1; D may be TRBD1 (6 bases). The V gene lost 6 bases and the J gene lost 2 bases, with 14 bases spanning the gap. The CDR3 is made up of 15 amino acids.

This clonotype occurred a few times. DNA of the CDR3: TGTGCCAGCAGCTTAGGGTCTAGCGGGTTTTACAATGAGCAGTTCTTC. The encoded protein is CASSLGSSGFYNEQFF. The chain uses TRBV7-9 and TRBJ2-1; 8 nucleotides line up with TRBD2. The junction had 6 bases not matched to a gene; V was cut back by 1 base and J by 4 bases. This CDR3 comprises 16 residues. Germline V gives CDR1 SEHNR, CDR2 FQNEAQ (reference sequence).

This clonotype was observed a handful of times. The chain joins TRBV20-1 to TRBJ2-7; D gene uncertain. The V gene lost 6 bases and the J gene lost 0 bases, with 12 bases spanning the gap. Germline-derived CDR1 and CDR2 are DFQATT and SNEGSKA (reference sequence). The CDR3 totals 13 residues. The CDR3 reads CSARRSSSYEQYF. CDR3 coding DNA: TGCAGTGCCCGGCGAAGTAGCTCCTACGAGCAGTACTTC.

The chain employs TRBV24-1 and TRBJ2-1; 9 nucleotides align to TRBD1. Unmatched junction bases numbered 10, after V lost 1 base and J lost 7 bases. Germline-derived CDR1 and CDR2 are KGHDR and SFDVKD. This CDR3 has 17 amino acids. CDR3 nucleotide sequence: TGTGCCACCAGTGATTTTCGGGAGACAGGGGGTCGGAATGAGCAGTTCTTC. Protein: CATSDFRETGGRNEQFF.

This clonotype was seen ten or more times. In nucleotides, the CDR3 is TGTGCCAGCAGCTTTGACAGGGCGCCAGATACGCAGTATTTT. Protein sequence: CASSFDRAPDTQYF. The genes are TRBV7-3 and TRBJ2-3; 7 bases align to TRBD1. The CDR3 totals 14 residues. V was pared by 3 bases and J by 4 bases, with 4 bases of the junction left unmatched. CDR1 and CDR2 (germline): SGHTA, FQGTGA. The variable domain in full, completed from reference TRBV7-3 and TRBJ2-3, reads GAGVSQTPSNKVTEKGKYVELRCDPISGHTALYWYRQSLGQGPEFLIYFQGTGAADDSGLPNDRFFAVRPEGSVSTLKIQRTERGDSAVYLCASSFDRAPDTQYFGPGTRLTVL.

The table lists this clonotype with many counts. The CDR3 loop reads CASSPPGRDEKLFF. In nucleotides, the CDR3 is TGTGCCAGCAGTCCGCCGGGGAGGGATGAAAAACTGTTTTTT. The chain carries TRBV12-3 or TRBV12-4 and TRBJ1-4; D is unclear. V was clipped by 5 bases and J by 6 bases, with 13 bases between them. The CDR3 is 14 residues long.

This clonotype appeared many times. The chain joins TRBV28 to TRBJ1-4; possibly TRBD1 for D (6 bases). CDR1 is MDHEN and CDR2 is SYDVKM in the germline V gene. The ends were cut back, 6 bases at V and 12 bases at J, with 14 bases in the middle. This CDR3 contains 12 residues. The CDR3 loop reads CASSRGQPELFF. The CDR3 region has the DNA TGTGCCAGCAGCCGAGGACAGCCGGAACTGTTTTTT. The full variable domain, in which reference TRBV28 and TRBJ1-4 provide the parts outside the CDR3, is DVKVTQSSRYLVKRTGEKVFLECVQDMDHENMFWYRQDPGLGLRLIYFSYDVKMKEKGDIPEGYSVSREKKERFSLILESASTNQTSMYLCASSRGQPELFFGSGTQLSVL.

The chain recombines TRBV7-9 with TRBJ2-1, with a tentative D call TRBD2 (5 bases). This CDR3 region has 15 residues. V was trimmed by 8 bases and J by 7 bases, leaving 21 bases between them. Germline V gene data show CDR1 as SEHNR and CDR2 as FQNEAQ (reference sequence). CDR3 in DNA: TGTGCCAGCCCGCCCCTCCAGCTGGAGGTGAATGAGCAGTTCTTC. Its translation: CASPPLQLEVNEQFF. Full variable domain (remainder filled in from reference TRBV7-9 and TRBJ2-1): DTGVSQNPRHKITKRGQNVTFRCDPISEHNRLYWYRQTLGQGPEFLTYFQNEAQLEKSRLLSDRFSAERPKGSFSTLEIQRTEQGDSAMYLCASPPLQLEVNEQFFGPGTRLTVL.

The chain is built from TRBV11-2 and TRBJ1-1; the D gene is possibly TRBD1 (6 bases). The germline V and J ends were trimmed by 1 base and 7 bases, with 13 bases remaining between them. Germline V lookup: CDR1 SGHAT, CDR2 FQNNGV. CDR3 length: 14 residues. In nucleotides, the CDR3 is TGTGCCAGCAGCTTAGCAGGGACACCGGATGAAGCTTTCTTT. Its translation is CASSLAGTPDEAFF.

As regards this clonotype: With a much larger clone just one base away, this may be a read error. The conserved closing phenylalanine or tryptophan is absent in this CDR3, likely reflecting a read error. The CDR3 reads CSAPPREYNEQFS. The CDR3 DNA follows: TGCAGTGCTCCCCCGCGGGAGTACAATGAGCAGTTCTCC. This rearrangement joins TRBV20-1 to TRBJ2-1; 7 bases line up with TRBD2. V lost 5 bases to trimming and J lost 4 bases; unmatched junction nucleotides: 5. This CDR3 contains 13 residues. Germline V gene data show CDR1 as DFQATT and CDR2 as SNEGSKA (reference sequence).

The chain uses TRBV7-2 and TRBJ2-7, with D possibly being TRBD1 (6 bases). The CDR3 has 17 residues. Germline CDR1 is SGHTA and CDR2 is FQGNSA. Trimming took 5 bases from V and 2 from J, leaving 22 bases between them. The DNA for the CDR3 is TGTGCCAGCAGCGAGCCCGGGTGGGGGCGCAAAGCCTACGAGCAGTACTTC. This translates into CASSEPGWGRKAYEQYF.

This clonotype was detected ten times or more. The CDR3: CASSSLDTTDTQYF. The CDR3 coding sequence is TGTGCCAGCAGTTCCCTTGACACTACAGATACGCAGTATTTT. The rearrangement uses TRBV28 and TRBJ2-3; D unresolved. Germline assignment: CDR1 MDHEN and CDR2 SYDVKM. This CDR3 has 14 amino acids. V dropped 4 bases and J dropped 3 bases, with 11 bases sitting between them.

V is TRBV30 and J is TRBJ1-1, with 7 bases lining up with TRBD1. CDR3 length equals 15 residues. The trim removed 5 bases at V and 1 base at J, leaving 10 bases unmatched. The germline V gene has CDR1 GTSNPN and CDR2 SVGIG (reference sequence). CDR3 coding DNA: TGTGCCTGGGGCCTCCCCAGGGGGGCGAACACTGAAGCTTTCTTT. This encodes CAWGLPRGANTEAFF.

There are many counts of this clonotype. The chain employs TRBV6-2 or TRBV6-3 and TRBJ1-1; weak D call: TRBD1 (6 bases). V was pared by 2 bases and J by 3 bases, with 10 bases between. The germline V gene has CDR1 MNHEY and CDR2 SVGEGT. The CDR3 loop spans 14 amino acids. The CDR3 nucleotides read TGTGCCAGCAGTTACGGGCAGGGGTACACTGAAGCTTTCTTT. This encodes CASSYGQGYTEAFF.

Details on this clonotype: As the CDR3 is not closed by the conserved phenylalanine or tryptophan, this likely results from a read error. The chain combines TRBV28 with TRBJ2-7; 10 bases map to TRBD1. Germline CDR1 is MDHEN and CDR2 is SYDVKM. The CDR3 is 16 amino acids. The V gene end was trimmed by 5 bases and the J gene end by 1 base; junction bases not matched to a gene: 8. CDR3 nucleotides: TGTGCCAGCAGTCTCCGGGACAGGGGATGGTCCTACGAGCAGTACCTC. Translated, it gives CASSLRDRGWSYEQYL.

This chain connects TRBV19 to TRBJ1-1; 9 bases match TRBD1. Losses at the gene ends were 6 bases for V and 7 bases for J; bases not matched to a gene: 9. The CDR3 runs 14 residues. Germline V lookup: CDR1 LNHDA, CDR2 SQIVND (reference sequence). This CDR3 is CASRTRDRVLEAFF. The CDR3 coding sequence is TGTGCCAGTAGGACACGGGACAGGGTACTTGAAGCTTTCTTT.

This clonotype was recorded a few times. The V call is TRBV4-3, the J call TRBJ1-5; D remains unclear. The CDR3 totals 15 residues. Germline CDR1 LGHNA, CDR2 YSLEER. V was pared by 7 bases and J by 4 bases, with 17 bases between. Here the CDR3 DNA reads TGCGCCAGCACACCGTCTTGGACTGAGAATCAGCCCCAGCATTTT. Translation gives CASTPSWTENQPQHF.

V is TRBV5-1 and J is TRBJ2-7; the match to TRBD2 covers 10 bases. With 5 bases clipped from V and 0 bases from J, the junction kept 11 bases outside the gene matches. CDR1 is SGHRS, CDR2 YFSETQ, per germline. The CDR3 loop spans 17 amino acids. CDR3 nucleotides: TGCGCCAGCAGTAAGTCGGGGACTAGCGTGAACTCCTACGAGCAGTACTTC. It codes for CASSKSGTSVNSYEQYF.

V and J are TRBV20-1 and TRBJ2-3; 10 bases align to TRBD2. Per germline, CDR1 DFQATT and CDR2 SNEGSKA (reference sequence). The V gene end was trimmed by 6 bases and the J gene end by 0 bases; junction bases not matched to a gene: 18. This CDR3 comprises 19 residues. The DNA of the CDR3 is TGCAGTGCGGAGGAGGGAAGCGGGAGGGCCGAGGGGAGCACAGATACGCAGTATTTT. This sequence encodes CSAEEGSGRAEGSTDTQYF.

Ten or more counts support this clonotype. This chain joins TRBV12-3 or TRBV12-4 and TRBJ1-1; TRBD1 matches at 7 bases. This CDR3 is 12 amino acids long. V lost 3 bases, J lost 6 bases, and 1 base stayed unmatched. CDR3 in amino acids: CASSFRGSEAFF. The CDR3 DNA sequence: TGTGCCAGCAGTTTCAGGGGGTCTGAAGCTTTCTTT.